Listed here are 26 T cell receptor beta chains from one sample, sequenced in a study of blood T cell repertoires in COVID-19. Libraries were prepared by immunoSEQ multiplex PCR; TCRdb keeps only in-frame clonotypes and omits some of them. The data contain approximately 210,000 clones, around 86% of them singletons. The sample taken for sequencing was PBMCs or T cells enriched from blood (not recorded which). Receptors were obtained from a man in his thirties or forties in a cohort exposed to, infected with or recovered from COVID-19 (not recorded which).

V and J are TRBV3-1 (or the pseudogene TRBV3-2) and TRBJ1-1, with TRBD1 matching over 8 bases. The ends lost 0 bases at V and 10 bases at J; junction bases unmatched: 10. Germline V lookup: CDR1 LGHDT, CDR2 YNNKEL (reference sequence). CDR3 length equals 15 residues. CDR3 sequence (DNA): TGTGCCAGCAGCCAAGATTGGACAGGGTTGGGATCAGCTTTCTTT. It codes for CASSQDWTGLGSAFF.

CDR3 coding DNA: TGCAGCGTTTTTATCTATGGCTACACCTTC. It codes for CSVFIYGYTF. The rearrangement joins TRBV29-1 to TRBJ1-2; D gene ambiguous. CDR1 is SQVTM and CDR2 is ANQGSEA in the germline V gene. Trimming cost V 5 bases and J 4 bases, with 5 bases left between them. The CDR3 is made up of 10 amino acids. The full variable domain, completed using reference TRBV29-1 and TRBJ1-2, is SAVISQKPSRDICQRGTSLTIQCQVDSQVTMMFWYRQQPGQSLTLIATANQGSEATYESGFVIDKFPISRPNLTFSTLTVSNMSPEDSSIYLCSVFIYGYTFGSGTRLTVV.

The chain couples TRBV23-1 to TRBJ2-7; TRBD1 matches at 9 bases. TRBV23-1 is an open reading frame whose function is uncertain. The CDR3 runs to 19 residues. V lost 2 bases, J lost 4 bases, and 18 bases stayed unmatched. CDR3 residues: CASSQVGDRDRQGDYEQYF. Written as DNA, the CDR3 is TGCGCCAGCAGTCAAGTCGGGGACAGGGATCGGCAAGGGGATTACGAGCAGTACTTC.

The chain carries TRBV7-9 and TRBJ2-1, with 7 bases aligning to TRBD2. With 7 bases clipped from V and 7 bases from J, the junction kept 4 bases outside the gene matches. This CDR3 has 12 amino acids. Germline V gene data show CDR1 as SEHNR and CDR2 as FQNEAQ (reference sequence). CDR3 protein: CASNMGGNEQFF. CDR3 sequence (DNA): TGTGCCAGCAACATGGGAGGGAATGAGCAGTTCTTC.

The chain carries TRBV5-1 and TRBJ1-2; TRBD1 matches 8 bases. The CDR3 covers 15 residues. Germline trimming cut 4 bases from V and 8 bases from J; bases unmatched to any gene: 13. Germline CDR1 SGHRS, CDR2 YFSETQ. CDR3 region: CASSPTQGASKGYTF. The CDR3 DNA is TGCGCCAGCAGCCCCACCCAGGGGGCTTCAAAGGGCTACACCTTC.

The V and J genes are TRBV7-8 and TRBJ1-5; 7 bases fit TRBD1. The CDR3 runs to 14 residues. Germline CDR1 reads SGHVS; CDR2 reads FQNEAQ. V lost 1 base, J lost 7 bases, and 4 bases stayed unmatched. The CDR3 coding sequence is TGTGCCAGCAGCTTAGGGGACAGCTCCCAGCCCCAGCATTTT. It encodes CASSLGDSSQPQHF. The variable domain in full, completed from reference TRBV7-8 and TRBJ1-5, reads GAGVSQSPRYKVAKRGQDVALRCDPISGHVSLFWYQQALGQGPEFLTYFQNEAQLDKSGLPSDRFFAERPEGSVSTLKIQRTQQEDSAVYLCASSLGDSSQPQHFGDGTRLSIL.

The chain carries TRBV29-1 and TRBJ1-1, with D possibly matching TRBD1 (5 bases). Between the trimmed V and J ends, which lost 4 bases and 2 bases, there was a span of 11 bases. Germline CDR1 is SQVTM and CDR2 is ANQGSEA. This CDR3 region has 13 residues. CDR3 protein: CSVAQGLNTEAFF. The DNA for the CDR3 is TGCAGCGTTGCTCAGGGACTAAACACTGAAGCTTTCTTT. Using reference TRBV29-1 and TRBJ1-1 for the parts outside the CDR3, the full variable domain is SAVISQKPSRDICQRGTSLTIQCQVDSQVTMMFWYRQQPGQSLTLIATANQGSEATYESGFVIDKFPISRPNLTFSTLTVSNMSPEDSSIYLCSVAQGLNTEAFFGQGTRLTVV.

The CDR3 reads CASSGGTARFWGYTF. CDR3 DNA sequence: TGTGCCAGCAGCGGAGGGACAGCCAGGTTCTGGGGCTACACCTTC. The chain couples TRBV7-9 to TRBJ1-2; 7 bases match TRBD1. J lost 8 bases, V lost 5 bases, and 14 bases had no gene match. Germline assignment: CDR1 SEHNR and CDR2 FQNEAQ (reference sequence). The CDR3 contains 15 residues.

V gene TRBV18 combines with J gene TRBJ2-1; tentative D call: TRBD1 (6 bases). CDR1 and CDR2 (germline): KGHSH, LQKENI. The CDR3 loop spans 15 amino acids. V gave up 4 bases and J gave up 4 bases, with 14 bases separating them. As DNA, the CDR3 is TGTGCCAGCTCACTCCGGGCAGGGGAATACAATGAGCAGTTCTTC. Translation: CASSLRAGEYNEQFF.

The chain combines TRBV6-4 with TRBJ2-2; 8 positions agree with TRBD1. V was pared by 4 bases and J by 3 bases, with 4 bases of the junction left unmatched. The CDR3 loop spans 15 amino acids. Germline V gives CDR1 MRHNA, CDR2 SNTAGT. The CDR3 nucleotides are TGTGCCAGCAGTGCTGGGACAGGATACACCGGGGAGCTGTTTTTT. It translates to CASSAGTGYTGELFF.

The rearrangement joins TRBV5-8 to TRBJ2-1; D remains ambiguous. The V gene lost 4 bases and the J gene lost 15 bases, with 17 bases spanning the gap. Per the germline V gene, CDR1 is SGHTS and CDR2 is YDEGEE. The CDR3 is made up of 12 amino acids. The CDR3 protein is CASSLEGLVGFF. CDR3 DNA sequence: TGTGCCAGCAGCCTTGAAGGCCTAGTGGGGTTCTTC.

Regarding this clone: Sequence at one end of the junction differs from germline and may be a read error. This chain joins TRBV7-7 and TRBJ2-3, with a tentative D call TRBD2 (6 bases). Germline V gene lookup returns CDR1 SSHAT and CDR2 FNYEAQ (reference sequence). CDR3 length equals 13 residues. The CDR3 is CASSRTTTDTQYF. The DNA for the CDR3 is TGTGCTAGCAGCCGGACTACCACAGATACGCAGTATTTT.

This clone was detected once. V gene TRBV3-1 (or the pseudogene TRBV3-2) combines with J gene TRBJ2-2, with D perhaps matching TRBD2 (6 bases). Germline-derived CDR1 and CDR2 are LGHDT and YNNKEL (reference sequence). The CDR3 contains 15 residues. V was cut by 0 bases and J by 7 bases, with 12 bases left in between. The CDR3 protein is CASSQELRGNGELFF. The CDR3 DNA reads TGTGCCAGCAGCCAAGAGCTTCGGGGGAACGGGGAGCTGTTTTTT.

CDR3 protein: CASSVGPSETGGRDGYTF. As DNA, the CDR3 is TGTGCCAGCAGCGTAGGACCCTCCGAGACAGGGGGAAGGGATGGCTACACCTTC. V is TRBV9 and J is TRBJ1-2, with 9 bases identical to TRBD1. CDR1 is SGDLS, CDR2 YYNGEE, per germline. With V trimmed by 0 bases and J by 6 bases, 15 bases remained unmatched. This CDR3 is built from 18 residues.

The V gene is TRBV3-1 (or the pseudogene TRBV3-2), the J gene TRBJ2-7; TRBD2 might be the D (6 bases). The V and J ends lost 5 bases and 12 bases respectively, with 20 bases between them. The germline CDR1 and CDR2 sequences are LGHDT and YNNKEL (reference sequence). The CDR3 is 13 residues long. For the CDR3, the DNA is TGTGCCAGCAGCGAGGGAGGCCATGTAGGGACGTACTTC. Its translation is CASSEGGHVGTYF.

This chain links TRBV2 with TRBJ2-7; TRBD2 matches at 10 bases. The CDR3 is 16 amino acids. The V and J ends lost 2 bases and 2 bases, in that order; junction bases with no gene match: 6. The V gene's germline CDR1 is SNHLY and CDR2 FYNNEI. DNA for the CDR3: TGTGCCAGCAGTGAAAGTACCCTAGCGGGAGCCTACGAGCAGTACTTC. Amino acid sequence: CASSESTLAGAYEQYF. The whole variable domain, filled in from reference TRBV2 and TRBJ2-7, reads EPEVTQTPSHQVTQMGQEVILRCVPISNHLYFYWYRQILGQKVEFLVSFYNNEISEKSEIFDDQFSVERPDGSNFTLKIRSTKLEDSAMYFCASSESTLAGAYEQYFGPGTRLTVT.

This clone has a single count. The chain uses TRBV24-1 and TRBJ2-3, with 10 bases identical to TRBD2. CDR1 and CDR2 (germline): KGHDR, SFDVKD. J lost 1 base, V lost 4 bases, and 4 bases had no gene match. This CDR3 is built from 16 residues. The DNA for the CDR3 is TGTGCCACCAGTGACCCCGGGACTAGCGGCACAGATACGCAGTATTTT. Translation: CATSDPGTSGTDTQYF.

J is TRBJ1-2 and V is TRBV28; 10 nucleotides line up with TRBD1. The V gene end was trimmed by 8 bases and the J gene end by 5 bases; junction bases not matched to a gene: 8. From germline, CDR1 is MDHEN and CDR2 SYDVKM. The CDR3 covers 14 residues. CDR3: CASGWGQGRYGYTF. DNA of the CDR3: TGTGCCAGCGGTTGGGGACAGGGGCGGTATGGCTACACCTTC.

V usage is TRBV28 and J usage is TRBJ2-7, with D unclear. This CDR3 contains 13 residues. Germline-derived CDR1 and CDR2 are MDHEN and SYDVKM. The V end was cut by 3 bases, the J end by 4 bases, with 10 bases between. CDR3 loop: CASSFSIAYEQYF. The CDR3 region has the DNA TGTGCCAGCAGTTTTTCCATAGCTTACGAGCAGTACTTC.

The chain is built from TRBV6-5 and TRBJ1-2; TRBD1 matches at 8 bases. Trimming cost V 5 bases and J 5 bases; bases outside gene matches: 7. There are 14 residues in the CDR3. The V gene's germline CDR1 is MNHEY and CDR2 SVGAGI. The CDR3 region is CASSNGQGQYGYTF. As DNA, the CDR3 is TGTGCCAGCAGTAATGGACAGGGACAGTATGGCTACACCTTC.

V gene TRBV27 combines with J gene TRBJ2-7; perhaps TRBD1 as D (6 bases). V was pared by 6 bases and J by 3 bases, with 18 bases between. Germline V gene sequence: CDR1 MNHEY, CDR2 SMNVEV (reference sequence). The CDR3 has 15 amino acids. The CDR3 protein is CASRSQGASFYEQYF. The CDR3 DNA follows: TGTGCCAGCAGATCACAGGGAGCTTCTTTCTACGAGCAGTACTTC.

This chain links TRBV7-9 with TRBJ1-2, with a possible D match to TRBD1 (5 bases). V lost 5 bases to trimming and J lost 5 bases, with 15 bases between them. The CDR3 covers 14 residues. Germline V lookup: CDR1 SEHNR, CDR2 FQNEAQ (reference sequence). The CDR3 sequence is CASSRGRDGYGYTF. The CDR3 coding sequence is TGTGCCAGCAGCCGGGGGAGGGACGGGTATGGCTACACCTTC.

V usage is TRBV28 and J usage is TRBJ2-3; D possibly corresponds to TRBD2 (5 bases). The CDR3 is made up of 16 amino acids. Germline-derived CDR1 and CDR2 are MDHEN and SYDVKM. Trimming shortened V by 5 bases and J by 8 bases, and 23 bases separated the two germline ends. As DNA, the CDR3 is TGTGCCAGCAGTCTAGCTCGGGTAGTCTCTCGACGTACGCAGTATTTT. This gives the protein CASSLARVVSRRTQYF.

The chain joins TRBV4-1 to TRBJ1-6; D remains unclear. CDR3 length: 14 residues. Trimming left V 6 bases short and J 5 bases short, with 11 bases between. Germline CDR1 MGHRA, CDR2 YSYEKL. This CDR3 is CASRGEMDNSPLHF. CDR3 bases: TGCGCCAGCAGGGGAGAAATGGATAATTCACCCCTCCACTTT.

This clone was recorded only once. The J gene is TRBJ1-4, the V gene TRBV27; D not resolved. The CDR3 is 15 amino acids. Germline CDR1 and CDR2: MNHEY and SMNVEV (reference sequence). The V gene lost 1 base and the J gene lost 5 bases, with 11 bases spanning the gap. The DNA of the CDR3 is TGTGCCAGCAGTTTATTGGGCAGCAACAATGAAAAACTGTTTTTT. Protein sequence: CASSLLGSNNEKLFF. Filled out from reference TRBV27 and TRBJ1-4, the complete variable domain reads EAQVTQNPRYLITVTGKKLTVTCSQNMNHEYMSWYRQDPGLGLRQIYYSMNVEVTDKGDVPEGYKVSRKEKRNFPLILESPSPNQTSLYFCASSLLGSNNEKLFFGSGTQLSVL.

This chain connects TRBV2 to TRBJ1-2; 9 bases line up with TRBD1. The trim removed 7 bases at V and 4 bases at J, leaving 13 bases unmatched. The CDR3 loop spans 16 amino acids. Per the germline V gene, CDR1 is SNHLY and CDR2 is FYNNEI. DNA of the CDR3: TGTGCCAGCAATCCCTCACAGGGGGCATTGGTCTATGGCTACACCTTC. This gives the protein CASNPSQGALVYGYTF.